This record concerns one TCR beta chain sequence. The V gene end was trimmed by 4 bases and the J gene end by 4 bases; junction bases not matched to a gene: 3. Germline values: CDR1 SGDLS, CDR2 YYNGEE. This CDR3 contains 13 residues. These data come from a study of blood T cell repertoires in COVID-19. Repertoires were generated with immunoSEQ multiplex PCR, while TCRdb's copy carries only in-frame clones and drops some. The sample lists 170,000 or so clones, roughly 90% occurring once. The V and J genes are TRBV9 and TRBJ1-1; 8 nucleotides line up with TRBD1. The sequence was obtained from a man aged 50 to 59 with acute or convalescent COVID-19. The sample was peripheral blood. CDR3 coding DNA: TGTGCCAGCAGCCATACAGGGGGCACTGAAGCTTTCTTT. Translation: CASSHTGGTEAFF.